This T cell receptor beta chain was recovered during a study of blood T cells in healthy people across ages. In the case of this clonotype: The antigen is unknown.

Whole-study results and caveats: Across the age range, TCR beta diversity per million T cells fell in a roughly linear way. Shifts in expanded clonotypes may have been confounded by donor CMV status, which was unknown.

Researchers collected approximately 9.9 milliliters of peripheral blood from every single donor. The CDR3 is 13 amino acids. Germline lookup yields CDR1 DFQATT and CDR2 SNEGSKA (reference sequence). A sample-barcoded 5' primer and a J-beta primer mix were used in a second PCR of about 7 to 12 cycles. The study obtained at least 3 million CDR3-containing paired-end reads from every sample. TCRdb re-derived calls from the 5' RACE reads in MiXCR, one entry per CDR3 protein. The sample has about 1.5 million distinct CDR3 sequences, approximately 38% seen once. The TCR originated in a woman aged 18-29 years in good health. The rearrangement uses TRBV20-1 and TRBJ2-2; 10 bases map to TRBD1. Input material: blood. The CDR3 sequence is CSATGGPVGELFF. CDR3 sequence (DNA): TGCAGCGCGACAGGGGGCCCTGTCGGGGAGCTGTTTTTT.